The rows below give T cell receptor beta chains drawn from one sample of a study of tumor and adjacent non-tumor tissue in lung cancer. TCRdb re-analysed the multiplex PCR reads in MiXCR, keeping a single row per CDR3 protein. In the table there are fewer than 90,000 distinct CDR3 sequences, 65% to 80% of which are singletons. The sample taken for sequencing was distant non-tumor lung tissue. The receptor source for this set is a woman between 50 and 59 years old with non-small cell lung cancer. The CDR3 runs from the conserved cysteine through the conserved F or W. A D gene is named only where the DNA matches it firmly. The size of a clone is reported for some rows only, either as once, few or many, or as a class for expanded clones.

>few|TRBD1|TRBV29-1|TRBJ2-2
CNVSPGQNTGELFF
TGCAACGTTTCCCCGGGACAGAACACCGGGGAGTTGTTTTTT
>.|TRBD1|TRBV6-5|TRBJ1-2
CVSTLGQAADYGYTF
TGTGTCAGCACATTAGGACAGGCAGCTGACTATGGCTACACCTTC
>few|.|TRBV6-5|TRBJ1-1
CASRNLRGTEAFF
TGTGCCAGCAGGAACCTCCGGGGCACTGAAGCTTTCTTC
>.|TRBD2|TRBV24-1|TRBJ2-5
CATREASGRQETRYF
TGTGCCACCCGTGAGGCTAGCGGACGCCAAGAGACCCGGTACTTC
>.|.|TRBV6-5|TRBJ2-2
CASRGGLDTGEMFF
TGTGCCAGCAGGGGCGGGTTGGACACCGGGGAGATGTTTTTT
>.|.|TRBV11-2|TRBJ2-7
CASSLVGAGIKQYF
TGTGCCAGCAGCCTAGTGGGAGCAGGGATCAAGCAGTACTTC
>large|.|TRBV4-1|TRBJ2-1
CASRTIGEQFF
TGCGCCAGCAGGACCATAGGTGAGCAGTTCTTC
>.|TRBD1|TRBV11-2|TRBJ2-1
CANCPRQGGYNEQFF
TGTGCCAACTGCCCCAGACAGGGCGGATACAATGAGCAGTTCTTC
>.|.|TRBV12-3/TRBV12-4|TRBJ2-7
CASRAGLWLYF
TGTGCCAGCCGAGCAGGGTTGTGGCTGTACTTC
>.|.|TRBV4-1|TRBJ2-1
CATSSLGGPSRNEQFF
TGCGCCACCAGCTCCCTCGGCGGCCCAAGTCGCAATGAGCAGTTCTTC
>.|TRBD2|TRBV10-1|TRBJ2-7
CVSSELAGVSVQYF
TGCGTCAGCAGTGAACTAGCGGGAGTAAGTGTACAGTACTTC
>many|TRBD2|TRBV10-3|TRBJ2-1
CAIRTSGSGSTNEQFF
TGTGCCATCAGGACCTCGGGTAGCGGGAGTACCAATGAGCAGTTCTTC
>.|TRBD2|TRBV7-9|TRBJ2-3
CASSPRSGRATEDTHYF
TGTGCCAGCAGCCCCCGAAGCGGGAGGGCGACAGAGGATACGCATTATTTT
>.|.|TRBV5-1|TRBJ2-3
CASSYLGPYLDTEYF
TGCGCCAGCAGCTATTTAGGACCATATCTGGATACGGAGTATTTT